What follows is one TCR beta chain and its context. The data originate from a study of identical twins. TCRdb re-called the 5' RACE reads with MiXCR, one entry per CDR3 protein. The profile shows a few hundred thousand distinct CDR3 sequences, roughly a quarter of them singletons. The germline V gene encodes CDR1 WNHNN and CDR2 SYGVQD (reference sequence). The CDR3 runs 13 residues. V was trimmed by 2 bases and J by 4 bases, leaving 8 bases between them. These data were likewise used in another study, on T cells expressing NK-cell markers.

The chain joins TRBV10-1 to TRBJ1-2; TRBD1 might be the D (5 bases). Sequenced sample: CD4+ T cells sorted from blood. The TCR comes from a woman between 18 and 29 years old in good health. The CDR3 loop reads CASSENRIYGYTF. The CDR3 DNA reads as TGCGCCAGCAGTGAGAACAGGATCTATGGCTACACCTTC.